These T cell receptor beta chains were read from a single sample in a study of molecular identifiers for immune sequencing clone quantification. TCRdb reprocessed the PCR reads via MiXCR and lists one record per CDR3 protein. This table holds 400,000 to 600,000 distinct CDR3 sequences, about a fifth found once. Sequencing was carried out using naive CD8+ T cells from blood, with Jurkat cell RNA spiked in. These receptors originate from a human donor in good health. Some libraries in this study had Jurkat cell RNA spiked in. The CDR3 runs from the conserved cysteine through the conserved F or W. Fields, in order: J gene, V gene, CDR3 protein.

j_call: TRBJ2-1; v_call: TRBV24-1; cdr3_aa: CATSERIGNEQFF
j_call: TRBJ1-1; v_call: TRBV20-1; cdr3_aa: CSARQNTEAFF
j_call: TRBJ2-7; v_call: TRBV5-1; cdr3_aa: CASRSSPGLAGVEQYF
j_call: TRBJ2-1; v_call: TRBV12-3/TRBV12-4; cdr3_aa: CASSFWGMNEQFF
j_call: TRBJ2-5; v_call: TRBV7-9; cdr3_aa: CASSPPADETQYF
j_call: TRBJ2-5; v_call: TRBV27; cdr3_aa: CASSLSSTGMGTQETQYF
j_call: TRBJ2-7; v_call: TRBV28; cdr3_aa: CASNLQGTEQYF
j_call: TRBJ2-1; v_call: TRBV7-2; cdr3_aa: CASSPWASGEQFF
j_call: TRBJ1-1; v_call: TRBV7-9; cdr3_aa: CASSPWTGPNTEAFF
j_call: TRBJ1-3; v_call: TRBV4-3; cdr3_aa: CASSQGSSGAGNTIYF
j_call: TRBJ2-1; v_call: TRBV7-6; cdr3_aa: CASSLSGGAFDEQFF
j_call: TRBJ2-7; v_call: TRBV4-1; cdr3_aa: CASSQGGEEQYF
j_call: TRBJ1-1; v_call: TRBV30; cdr3_aa: CALTVSEAFF
j_call: TRBJ2-1; v_call: TRBV29-1; cdr3_aa: CSVEFGFYNEQFF
j_call: TRBJ2-1; v_call: TRBV25-1; cdr3_aa: CASSYEFGTGFYNEQFF
j_call: TRBJ1-2; v_call: TRBV9; cdr3_aa: CASSSTGGSYGYTF
j_call: TRBJ1-1; v_call: TRBV4-3; cdr3_aa: CASSQDPDGNTEAFF